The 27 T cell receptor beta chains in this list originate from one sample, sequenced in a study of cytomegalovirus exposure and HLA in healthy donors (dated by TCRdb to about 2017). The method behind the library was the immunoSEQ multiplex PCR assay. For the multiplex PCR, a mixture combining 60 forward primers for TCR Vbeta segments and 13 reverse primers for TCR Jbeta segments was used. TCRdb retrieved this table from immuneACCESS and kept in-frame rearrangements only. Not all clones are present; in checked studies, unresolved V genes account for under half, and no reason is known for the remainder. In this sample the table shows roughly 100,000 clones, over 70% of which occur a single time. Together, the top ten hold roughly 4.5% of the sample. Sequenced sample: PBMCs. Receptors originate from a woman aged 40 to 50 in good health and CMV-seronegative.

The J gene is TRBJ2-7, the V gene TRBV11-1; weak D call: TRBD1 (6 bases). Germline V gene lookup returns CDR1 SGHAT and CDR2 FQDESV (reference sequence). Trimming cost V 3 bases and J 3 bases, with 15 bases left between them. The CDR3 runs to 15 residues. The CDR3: CASSFTDRSYYEQYF. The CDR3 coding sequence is TGTGCCAGCAGCTTCACCGACAGGAGTTACTACGAGCAGTACTTC.

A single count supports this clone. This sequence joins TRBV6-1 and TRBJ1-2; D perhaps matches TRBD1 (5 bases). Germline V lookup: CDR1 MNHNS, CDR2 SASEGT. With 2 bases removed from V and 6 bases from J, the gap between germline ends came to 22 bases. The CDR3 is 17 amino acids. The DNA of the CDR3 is TGTGCCAGCAGTGAACTGCGGGGCCAGGGAAGCAGGGATGGCTACACCTTC. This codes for CASSELRGQGSRDGYTF.

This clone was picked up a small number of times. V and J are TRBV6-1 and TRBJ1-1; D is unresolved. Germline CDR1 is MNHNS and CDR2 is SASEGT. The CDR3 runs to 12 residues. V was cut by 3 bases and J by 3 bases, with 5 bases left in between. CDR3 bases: TGTGCCAGCAGTGACATGTACACTGAAGCTTTCTTT. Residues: CASSDMYTEAFF.

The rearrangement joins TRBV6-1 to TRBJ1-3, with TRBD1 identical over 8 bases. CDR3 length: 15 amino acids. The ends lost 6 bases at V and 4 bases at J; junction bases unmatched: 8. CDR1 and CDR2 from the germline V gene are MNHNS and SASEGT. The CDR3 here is CASRGLGQGGNTIYF. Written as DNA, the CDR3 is TGTGCCAGCAGAGGACTTGGACAGGGCGGAAACACCATATATTTT.

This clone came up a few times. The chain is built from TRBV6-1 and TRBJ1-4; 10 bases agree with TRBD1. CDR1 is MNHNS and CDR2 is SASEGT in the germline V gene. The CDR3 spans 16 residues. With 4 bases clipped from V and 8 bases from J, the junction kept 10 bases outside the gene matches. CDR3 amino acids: CASSVPGTGVKEKLFF. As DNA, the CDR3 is TGTGCCAGCAGTGTTCCCGGGACAGGGGTAAAGGAAAAACTGTTTTTT.

Written as DNA, the CDR3 is TGTGCCAGCTCACCACTGAGTACTAGCGGGGGGTTCACAGATACGCAGTATTTT. Translating gives CASSPLSTSGGFTDTQYF. The chain uses TRBV18 and TRBJ2-3; 12 bases align to TRBD2. Germline CDR1 KGHSH, CDR2 LQKENI. The V segment lost 1 base and the J segment 2 bases; nucleotides outside the gene matches: 7. The CDR3 extends over 18 amino acids. Full variable domain (outside the CDR3, taken from reference TRBV18 and TRBJ2-3): NAGVMQNPRHLVRRRGQEARLRCSPMKGHSHVYWYRQLPEEGLKFMVYLQKENIIDESGMPKERFSAEFPKEGPSILRIQQVVRGDSAAYFCASSPLSTSGGFTDTQYFGPGTRLTVL.

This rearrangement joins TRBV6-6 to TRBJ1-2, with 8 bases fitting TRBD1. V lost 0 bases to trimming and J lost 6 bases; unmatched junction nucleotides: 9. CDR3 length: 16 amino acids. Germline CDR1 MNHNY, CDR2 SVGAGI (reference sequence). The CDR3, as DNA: TGTGCCAGCAGTTACTCGGTGTCTGGACAGGGCGATGGCTACACCTTC. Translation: CASSYSVSGQGDGYTF.

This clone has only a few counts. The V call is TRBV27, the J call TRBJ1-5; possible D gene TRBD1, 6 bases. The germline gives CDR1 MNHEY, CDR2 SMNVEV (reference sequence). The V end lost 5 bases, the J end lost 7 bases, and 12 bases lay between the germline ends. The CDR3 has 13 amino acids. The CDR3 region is CASSLGGRQPQHF. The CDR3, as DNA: TGTGCCAGCAGTCTAGGGGGAAGGCAGCCCCAGCATTTT.

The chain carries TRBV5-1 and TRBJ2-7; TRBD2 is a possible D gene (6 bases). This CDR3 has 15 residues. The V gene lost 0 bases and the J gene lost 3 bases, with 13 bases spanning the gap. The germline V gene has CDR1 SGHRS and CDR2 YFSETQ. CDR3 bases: TGCGCCAGCAGCTTGGGAAGTGGTAGCGGCTACGAGCAGTACTTC. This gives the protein CASSLGSGSGYEQYF.

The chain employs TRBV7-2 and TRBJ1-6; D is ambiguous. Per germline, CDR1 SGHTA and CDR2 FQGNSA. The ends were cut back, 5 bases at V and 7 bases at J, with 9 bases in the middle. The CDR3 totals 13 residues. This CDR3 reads CASSRRENSPLHF. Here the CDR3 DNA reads TGTGCCAGCAGCCGTAGAGAGAATTCACCCCTCCACTTT.

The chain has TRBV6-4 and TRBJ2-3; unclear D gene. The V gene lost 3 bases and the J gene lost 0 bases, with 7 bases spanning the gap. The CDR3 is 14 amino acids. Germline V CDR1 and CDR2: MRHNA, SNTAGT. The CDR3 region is CASSEHYSTDTQYF. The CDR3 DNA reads TGTGCCAGCAGTGAACACTATAGCACAGATACGCAGTATTTT.

The CDR3 bases are TGTGCCAGCAGTGACCTCCCGAACACTGAAGCTTTCTTT. Translation: CASSDLPNTEAFF. This chain connects TRBV6-4 to TRBJ1-1; D unclear. V shed 2 bases and J shed 1 base, with 5 bases lying between them. CDR1 is MRHNA, CDR2 SNTAGT, per germline. The CDR3 extends over 13 amino acids.

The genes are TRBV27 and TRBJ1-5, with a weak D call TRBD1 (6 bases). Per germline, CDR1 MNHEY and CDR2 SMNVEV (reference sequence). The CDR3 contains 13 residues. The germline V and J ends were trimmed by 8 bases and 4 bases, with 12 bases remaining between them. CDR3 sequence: CASATGYNQPQHF. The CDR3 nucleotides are TGTGCCAGCGCGACAGGCTATAATCAGCCCCAGCATTTT.

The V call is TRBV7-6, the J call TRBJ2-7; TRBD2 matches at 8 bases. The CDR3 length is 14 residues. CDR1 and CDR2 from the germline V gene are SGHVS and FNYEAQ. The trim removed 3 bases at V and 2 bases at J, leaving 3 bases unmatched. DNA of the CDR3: TGTGCCAGCAGCTTTACTAGCGGTCCCTACGAGCAGTACTTC. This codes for CASSFTSGPYEQYF.

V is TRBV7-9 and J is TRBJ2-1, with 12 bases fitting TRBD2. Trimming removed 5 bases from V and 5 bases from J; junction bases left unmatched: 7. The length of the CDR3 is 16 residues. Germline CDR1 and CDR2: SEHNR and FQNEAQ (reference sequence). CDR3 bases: TGTGCCAGCAGCCTCACGCGGACTAGCGGGGACAATGAGCAGTTCTTC. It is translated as CASSLTRTSGDNEQFF.

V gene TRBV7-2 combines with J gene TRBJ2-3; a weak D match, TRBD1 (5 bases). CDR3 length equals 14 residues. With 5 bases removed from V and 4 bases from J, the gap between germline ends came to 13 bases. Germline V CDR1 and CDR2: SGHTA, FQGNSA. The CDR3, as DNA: TGTGCCAGCAGCCTTAGCTCCAGGGCAGATACGCAGTATTTT. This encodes CASSLSSRADTQYF.

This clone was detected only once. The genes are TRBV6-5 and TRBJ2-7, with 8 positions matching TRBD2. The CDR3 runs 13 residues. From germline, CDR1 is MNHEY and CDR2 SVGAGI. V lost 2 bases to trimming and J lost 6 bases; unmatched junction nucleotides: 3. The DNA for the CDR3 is TGTGCCAGCAGTTACCGGACTAGCTCCGAGCAGTACTTC. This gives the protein CASSYRTSSEQYF.

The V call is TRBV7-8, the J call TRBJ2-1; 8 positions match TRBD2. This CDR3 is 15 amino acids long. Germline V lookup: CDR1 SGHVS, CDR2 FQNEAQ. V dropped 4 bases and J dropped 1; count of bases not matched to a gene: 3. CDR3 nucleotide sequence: TGTGCCAGCAGCTCCACTAGCGGTTCCTACAATGAGCAGTTCTTC. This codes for CASSSTSGSYNEQFF.

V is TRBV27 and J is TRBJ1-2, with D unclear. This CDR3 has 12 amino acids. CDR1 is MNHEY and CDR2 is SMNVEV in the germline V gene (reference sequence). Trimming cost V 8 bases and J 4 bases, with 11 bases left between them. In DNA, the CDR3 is TGTGCCAGCCGTGGCGGGTCCTATGGCTACACCTTC. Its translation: CASRGGSYGYTF.

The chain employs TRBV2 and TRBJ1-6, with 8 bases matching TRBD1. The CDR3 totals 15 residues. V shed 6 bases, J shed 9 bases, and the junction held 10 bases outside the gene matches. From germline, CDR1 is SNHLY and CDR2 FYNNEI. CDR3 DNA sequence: TGTGCCAGCAGACCCGGGACAGGCCTGAGTTCACCCCTCCACTTT. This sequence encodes CASRPGTGLSSPLHF.

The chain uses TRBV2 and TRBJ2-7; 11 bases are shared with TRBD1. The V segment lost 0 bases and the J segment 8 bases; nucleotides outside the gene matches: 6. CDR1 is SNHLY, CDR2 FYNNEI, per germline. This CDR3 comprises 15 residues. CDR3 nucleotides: TGTGCCAGCAGTGAAGCCGGGACAGGGGGAGGCAAGCAGTACTTC. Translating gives CASSEAGTGGGKQYF.

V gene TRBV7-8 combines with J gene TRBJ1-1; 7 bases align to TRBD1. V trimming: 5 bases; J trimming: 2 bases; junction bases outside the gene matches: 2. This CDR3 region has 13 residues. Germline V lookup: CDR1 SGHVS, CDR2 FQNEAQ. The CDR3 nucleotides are TGTGCCAGCAGCCGACAGGGTAACACTGAAGCTTTCTTT. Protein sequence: CASSRQGNTEAFF.

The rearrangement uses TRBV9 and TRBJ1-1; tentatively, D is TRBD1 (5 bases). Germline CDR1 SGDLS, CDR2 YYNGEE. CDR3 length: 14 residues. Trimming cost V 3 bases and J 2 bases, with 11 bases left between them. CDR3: CASSDWGGNTEAFF. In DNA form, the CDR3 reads TGTGCCAGCAGCGATTGGGGGGGAAACACTGAAGCTTTCTTT.

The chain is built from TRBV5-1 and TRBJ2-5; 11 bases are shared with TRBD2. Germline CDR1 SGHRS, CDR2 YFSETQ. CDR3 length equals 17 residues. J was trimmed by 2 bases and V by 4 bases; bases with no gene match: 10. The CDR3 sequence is CASSARKLAGAQETQYF. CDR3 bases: TGCGCCAGCAGCGCGCGAAAACTAGCGGGGGCTCAAGAGACCCAGTACTTC.

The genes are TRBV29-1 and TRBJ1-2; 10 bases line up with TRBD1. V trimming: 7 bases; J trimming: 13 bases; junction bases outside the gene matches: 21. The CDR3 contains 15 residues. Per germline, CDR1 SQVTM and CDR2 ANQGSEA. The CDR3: CSGRDRGPGTMEATF. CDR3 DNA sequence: TGCAGCGGGCGGGACAGGGGTCCCGGAACTATGGAGGCCACCTTC.

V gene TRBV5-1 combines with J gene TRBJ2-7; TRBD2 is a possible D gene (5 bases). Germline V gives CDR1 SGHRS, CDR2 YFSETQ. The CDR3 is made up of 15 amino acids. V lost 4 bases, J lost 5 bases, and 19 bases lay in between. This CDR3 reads CASSPRAIGRDEQYF. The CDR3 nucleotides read TGCGCCAGCAGCCCCCGGGCCATCGGGCGGGACGAGCAGTACTTC.

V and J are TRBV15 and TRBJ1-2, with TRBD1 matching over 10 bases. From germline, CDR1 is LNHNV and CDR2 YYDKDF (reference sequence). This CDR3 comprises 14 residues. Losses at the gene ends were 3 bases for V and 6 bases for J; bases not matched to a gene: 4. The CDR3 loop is CATSSAGTGDGYTF. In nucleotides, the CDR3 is TGTGCCACCAGCAGCGCCGGGACAGGGGATGGCTACACCTTC.